This is a list of T cell receptor beta chains from one sample in a study of regulatory T cells in long-lasting Graves disease. A single record per CDR3 protein comes from TCRdb applying MiXCR to the multiplex PCR reads. The table shows about 540,000 distinct CDR3 sequences, with roughly 12% occurring only once. Separately, the same data were catalogued under a study of T cells in Graves' hyperthyroidism and ophthalmopathy.

This specimen consisted of peripheral blood mononuclear cells (PBMCs), obtained at new diagnosis, from a patient treated with antithyroid drugs. All receptors come from a man aged 30-40 years with Graves disease. The CDR3 runs from the conserved cysteine through the conserved F or W. The D gene is left open where the match is weak. Part of the rows lack a size; the others show once, few, many or a class for expanded clones.

V gene: TRBV7-2; J gene: TRBJ1-1; clone size: many; D gene: NA; CDR3 protein: CASTWGGMNTEAFF; CDR3 DNA: TGTGCCAGCACCTGGGGGGGGATGAACACTGAAGCTTTCTTT
V gene: TRBV12-3/TRBV12-4; J gene: TRBJ2-1; clone size: many; D gene: TRBD2; CDR3 protein: CASSLAGLAASYNEQFF; CDR3 DNA: TGTGCCAGCAGTTTAGCTGGTCTAGCGGCCTCCTACAATGAGCAGTTCTTC
V gene: TRBV2; J gene: TRBJ1-2; clone size: many; D gene: NA; CDR3 protein: CASSEAGGRYVFF; CDR3 DNA: TGTGCCAGCAGTGAAGCGGGGGGGCGATACGTCTTCTTC
V gene: TRBV6-2/TRBV6-3; J gene: TRBJ2-5; clone size: many; D gene: NA; CDR3 protein: CASSELAQQETQYF; CDR3 DNA: TGTGCCAGCAGTGAACTTGCCCAGCAAGAGACCCAGTACTTC
V gene: TRBV11-2; J gene: TRBJ2-7; clone size: many; D gene: TRBD2; CDR3 protein: CASSPGTSGVSYEQYF; CDR3 DNA: TGTGCCAGCAGCCCCGGGACTAGCGGGGTCTCCTACGAGCAGTACTTC
V gene: TRBV15; J gene: TRBJ1-2; clone size: NA; D gene: TRBD1; CDR3 protein: CATSKGQGASNYGYTF; CDR3 DNA: TGTGCCACCAGCAAGGGACAGGGCGCTTCAAACTATGGCTACACCTTC
V gene: TRBV12-3/TRBV12-4; J gene: TRBJ2-3; clone size: many; D gene: TRBD2; CDR3 protein: CASSLGILAGGTDTQYF; CDR3 DNA: TGTGCCAGCAGTTTAGGGATCCTAGCGGGAGGAACAGATACGCAGTATTTT
V gene: TRBV5-1; J gene: TRBJ2-3; clone size: many; D gene: NA; CDR3 protein: CASSLTGTVRDTQYF; CDR3 DNA: TGCGCCAGCAGCTTGACCGGTACAGTGAGAGATACGCAGTATTTT
V gene: TRBV18; J gene: TRBJ2-6; clone size: few; D gene: NA; CDR3 protein: CASSPPSSGANVLTF; CDR3 DNA: TGTGCCAGCTCACCACCGTCTTCTGGGGCCAACGTCCTGACTTTC
V gene: TRBV9; J gene: TRBJ2-1; clone size: many; D gene: NA; CDR3 protein: CASSAEGPSRYNEQFF; CDR3 DNA: TGTGCCAGCAGCGCCGAGGGGCCCAGTCGCTACAATGAGCAGTTCTTC
V gene: TRBV6-2/TRBV6-3; J gene: TRBJ1-1; clone size: NA; D gene: NA; CDR3 protein: CASRRLTANTEAFF; CDR3 DNA: TGTGCCAGCAGACGACTGACAGCGAACACTGAAGCTTTCTTT
V gene: TRBV11-2; J gene: TRBJ1-1; clone size: many; D gene: NA; CDR3 protein: CASSLDRGGRGTEAFF; CDR3 DNA: TGTGCCAGCAGCTTAGATAGGGGGGGCCGTGGGACTGAAGCTTTCTTT
V gene: TRBV30; J gene: TRBJ2-7; clone size: many; D gene: TRBD1; CDR3 protein: CAWMRGPYEQYF; CDR3 DNA: TGTGCCTGGATGAGGGGGCCCTACGAGCAGTACTTC
V gene: TRBV6-2/TRBV6-3; J gene: TRBJ2-1; clone size: many; D gene: NA; CDR3 protein: CASSEGRLVGGYNEQFF; CDR3 DNA: TGTGCCAGCAGTGAAGGGCGACTAGTTGGTGGCTACAATGAGCAGTTCTTC